What follows are 11 T cell receptor beta chains derived from one specimen sequenced in a study of OX40 agonist ivuxolimab in advanced cancers. Measured with immunoSEQ multiplex PCR; TCRdb has only the in-frame clones, and not every one. The sample lists roughly 70,000 clones; roughly 86% were seen once. Sequences were derived from CD4+ or CD8+ T cells sorted from blood, sampled in a trial of the OX40 agonist ivuxolimab. These TCRs come from an adult with an advanced solid tumor such as melanoma, head and neck, liver or kidney cancer.

CDR3 region: CASSSIMTGGDIVREKLFF. The CDR3 region has the DNA TGTGCCAGCAGCTCTATTATGACAGGGGGGGATATTGTACGTGAAAAACTGTTTTTT. This chain joins TRBV11-2 and TRBJ1-4; 9 bases line up with TRBD1. The CDR3 spans 19 residues. Trimming cost V 4 bases and J 7 bases; bases outside gene matches: 19. Per the germline V gene, CDR1 is SGHAT and CDR2 is FQNNGV.

This chain connects TRBV11-2 to TRBJ2-1, with 8 bases identical to TRBD2. Germline V gives CDR1 SGHAT, CDR2 FQNNGV. The V gene end was trimmed by 0 bases and the J gene end by 4 bases; junction bases not matched to a gene: 8. This CDR3 is 17 amino acids long. The CDR3 protein is CASSLDFAGGGYNEQFF. CDR3 sequence (DNA): TGTGCCAGCAGCTTAGATTTTGCGGGAGGTGGTTACAATGAGCAGTTCTTC.

The gene calls are TRBV27 and TRBJ2-2; maybe TRBD2 (6 bases). The V end was cut by 6 bases, the J end by 6 bases, with 14 bases between. CDR1 is MNHEY and CDR2 is SMNVEV in the germline V gene (reference sequence). The CDR3 is made up of 14 amino acids. The CDR3: CASSPAIAAGELFF. The CDR3 region has the DNA TGTGCCAGCAGCCCCGCCATAGCGGCCGGGGAGCTGTTTTTT.

This chain joins TRBV7-2 and TRBJ2-7; D is uncertain. The length of the CDR3 is 12 residues. Germline CDR1 is SGHTA and CDR2 is FQGNSA. Trimming took 2 bases from V and 3 from J, leaving 5 bases between them. Written as DNA, the CDR3 is TGTGCCAGCAGCTTAACCCGCTACGAGCAGTACTTC. It yields the protein CASSLTRYEQYF.

The gene calls are TRBV10-3 and TRBJ1-5; D unclear. CDR3 length: 13 amino acids. CDR1 ENHRY and CDR2 SYGVKD come from the germline V gene. V lost 2 bases to trimming and J lost 7 bases, with 9 bases between them. The CDR3 region is CAISESAEQPQHF. The CDR3 DNA follows: TGTGCCATCAGTGAGAGCGCGGAGCAGCCCCAGCATTTT.

CDR3 sequence (DNA): TGTGCCAGCAGCGATGCTCAGGTGTACACTGAAGCTTTCTTT. It specifies CASSDAQVYTEAFF. The gene calls are TRBV9 and TRBJ1-1, with D hard to call. Germline V gene data show CDR1 as SGDLS and CDR2 as YYNGEE. The CDR3 totals 14 residues. V dropped 3 bases and J dropped 3 bases, with 12 bases sitting between them. Full variable domain (outside the CDR3, taken from reference TRBV9 and TRBJ1-1): DSGVTQTPKHLITATGQRVTLRCSPRSGDLSVYWYQQSLDQGLQFLIQYYNGEERAKGNILERFSAQQFPDLHSELNLSSLELGDSALYFCASSDAQVYTEAFFGQGTRLTVV.

About this clone: The junction does not match germline at one end; this may be a read error. The chain links TRBV27 to TRBJ2-3; tentative D call: TRBD2 (6 bases). Germline V gene sequence: CDR1 MNHEY, CDR2 SMNVEV (reference sequence). The CDR3 runs 13 residues. CDR3 region: CASSPIAAGLSQF. CDR3 DNA: TGTGCCAGCAGTCCCATCGCTGCGGGACTGAGTCAATTT.

V is TRBV7-3 and J is TRBJ2-3; 7 bases map to TRBD1. This CDR3 comprises 15 residues. Trimming took 2 bases from V and 1 from J; bases not matched to a gene: 3. Germline CDR1 SGHTA, CDR2 FQGTGA. CDR3 amino acids: CASSLGTARTDTQYF. For the CDR3, the DNA is TGTGCCAGCAGCTTAGGGACAGCACGCACAGATACGCAGTATTTT.

The V and J genes are TRBV30 and TRBJ2-7; 8 positions agree with TRBD2. Trimming cost V 8 bases and J 2 bases; bases outside gene matches: 8. Germline CDR1 reads GTSNPN; CDR2 reads SVGIG (reference sequence). This CDR3 region has 13 residues. The CDR3 loop is CAGTQAGAYEQYF. The CDR3, as DNA: TGTGCCGGTACTCAAGCGGGGGCCTACGAGCAGTACTTC.

J is TRBJ2-7 and V is TRBV10-3, with D perhaps TRBD2 (7 bases). This CDR3 region has 14 residues. From germline, CDR1 is ENHRY and CDR2 SYGVKD. V shed 3 bases and J shed 4 bases, with 13 bases lying between them. The CDR3 sequence is CAISDQGGLYEQYF. The CDR3 coding sequence is TGTGCCATCAGTGACCAAGGGGGACTATACGAGCAGTACTTC.

The DNA of the CDR3 is TGTGCCAGCCGTCCGGGACTAGCGGGATACGAGCAGTACTTC. Protein product: CASRPGLAGYEQYF. V and J are TRBV27 and TRBJ2-5, with 13 bases fitting TRBD2. The end of the DNA aligns better with TRBJ2-7, so the J call may be wrong. CDR1 MNHEY and CDR2 SMNVEV come from the germline V gene (reference sequence). This CDR3 contains 14 residues.